Reported below is one T cell receptor beta chain. Its antigen is currently unknown. TCRdb re-derived calls from the reads in MiXCR, one entry per CDR3 protein. The table includes around 430,000 distinct CDR3 sequences, roughly 42% detected once. Germline CDR1 and CDR2: DFQATT and SNEGSKA (reference sequence). CDR3 length: 16 residues. V lost 4 bases to trimming and J lost 5 bases, with 23 bases between them. These data are taken from a study of T cell repertoires in cytomegalovirus infection. Study as a whole: TCR beta signatures that were public indicated CMV infection and matching HLA type.

The chain carries TRBV20-1 and TRBJ2-5; possibly TRBD2 for D (6 bases). The sequencing used cultured PBMCs, collected from culture after CMV antigen stimulation. The sequence was obtained from a human donor in good health (CMV status not recorded). Some clones in this sample may be carry-over from other donors' samples. The CDR3 nucleotides read TGCAGTGCTATACAAGCGTTGCTAGCGACAAGGGAGACCCAGTACTTC. Translated, it gives CSAIQALLATRETQYF.